This entry lists 26 T cell receptor beta chains sequenced from one sample in a study of blood T cell repertoires in COVID-19. Some clones are missing from TCRdb's copy, which holds only in-frame ones; the method was immunoSEQ multiplex PCR. The sample carries 250,000 to 300,000 clones, around 87% recorded once. Sample: peripheral blood. Receptors were obtained from a woman between 45 and 65 years old who had recovered from COVID-19.

The rearrangement joins TRBV3-1 (or the pseudogene TRBV3-2) to TRBJ1-5, with a weak D call TRBD1 (6 bases). Looked up from germline, CDR1 is LGHDT and CDR2 is YNNKEL (reference sequence). V gave up 1 base and J gave up 4 bases, with 17 bases separating them. The CDR3 consists of 17 residues. The CDR3: CASSQGRGGVGNQPQHF. The DNA for the CDR3 is TGTGCCAGCAGCCAAGGCAGAGGGGGGGTAGGTAATCAGCCCCAGCATTTT.

The J gene is TRBJ1-1, the V gene TRBV12-3 or TRBV12-4; D may be TRBD1 (6 bases). Trimming pared 5 bases from V and 4 bases from J, leaving 11 bases between. The length of the CDR3 is 13 residues. The CDR3 here is CASSDTGSTEAFF. CDR3 coding DNA: TGTGCCAGCAGTGATACAGGGAGCACTGAAGCTTTCTTT.

The rearrangement links TRBV5-1 to TRBJ1-6; TRBD1 aligns across 7 bases. The V gene's germline CDR1 is SGHRS and CDR2 YFSETQ. J gave up 6 bases and V 0 bases, and 0 bases lay outside the gene matches. The CDR3 spans 14 residues. DNA for the CDR3: TGCGCCAGCAGCTTGGACAGGGGTAATTCACCCCTCCACTTT. This gives the protein CASSLDRGNSPLHF.

Notes on this clone: The identical CDR3 is also encoded by other nucleotide sequences in the sample. The chain uses TRBV7-3 and TRBJ2-2; D is uncertain. The germline V and J ends were trimmed by 2 bases and 1 base, with 5 bases remaining between them. Germline CDR1 reads SGHTA; CDR2 reads FQGTGA. The CDR3 is 14 amino acids. The CDR3 DNA follows: TGTGCCAGCAGCTTATCAGGGAACACCGGGGAGCTGTTTTTT. This translates into CASSLSGNTGELFF.

This clone has a handful of counts. The chain links TRBV27 to TRBJ2-7; D is unclear. Germline values: CDR1 MNHEY, CDR2 SMNVEV (reference sequence). The CDR3 length is 12 residues. With 4 bases removed from V and 0 bases from J, the gap between germline ends came to 4 bases. CDR3 DNA sequence: TGTGCCAGCAGTTCCAGCTCCTACGAGCAGTACTTC. Protein product: CASSSSSYEQYF.

The V and J genes are TRBV6-1 and TRBJ1-2; D is undetermined. The germline CDR1 and CDR2 sequences are MNHNS and SASEGT. With 3 bases removed from V and 4 bases from J, the gap between germline ends came to 12 bases. This CDR3 is built from 14 residues. The CDR3 coding sequence is TGTGCCAGCAGTGAGAGCCGTGCTACCTATGGCTACACCTTC. The encoded protein is CASSESRATYGYTF.

This rearrangement joins TRBV30 to TRBJ2-7; tentative D call: TRBD1 (6 bases). V lost 2 bases to trimming and J lost 3 bases, with 11 bases between them. The CDR3 spans 13 residues. Germline V gene data show CDR1 as GTSNPN and CDR2 as SVGIG (reference sequence). The DNA of the CDR3 is TGTGCCTGGAGTCAGGGGTTGGTCTACGAGCAGTACTTC. This gives the protein CAWSQGLVYEQYF.

The chain has TRBV7-2 and TRBJ2-1; D call uncertain. Germline V gene lookup returns CDR1 SGHTA and CDR2 FQGNSA. The ends were cut back, 0 bases at V and 0 bases at J, with 12 bases in the middle. CDR3 length: 17 residues. The CDR3 protein is CASSLAQVRSSYNEQFF. The CDR3 nucleotides read TGTGCCAGCAGCTTAGCGCAGGTCCGCAGCTCCTACAATGAGCAGTTCTTC.

The chain recombines TRBV6-5 with TRBJ1-2; D is undetermined. The germline gives CDR1 MNHEY, CDR2 SVGAGI. The CDR3 extends over 12 amino acids. V gave up 9 bases and J gave up 4 bases, with 12 bases separating them. The CDR3 DNA sequence: TGTGCCAGTCTCAGACGGGGCTATGGCTACACCTTC. This sequence encodes CASLRRGYGYTF.

The rearrangement links TRBV4-1 to TRBJ1-5, with D possibly being TRBD1 (5 bases). Germline loops: CDR1 MGHRA, CDR2 YSYEKL. The CDR3 extends over 15 amino acids. Trimming cost V 0 bases and J 2 bases, with 8 bases left between them. The CDR3 coding sequence is TGCGCCAGCAGCCAAGAGGGGCCAGGCAATCAGCCCCAGCATTTT. It specifies CASSQEGPGNQPQHF.

Only a few counts were recorded for this clone. This chain links TRBV18 with TRBJ2-7; a weak D match, TRBD2 (5 bases). V dropped 4 bases and J dropped 5 bases, with 15 bases sitting between them. The CDR3 contains 14 residues. CDR1 and CDR2 (germline): KGHSH, LQKENI. The CDR3 DNA follows: TGTGCCAGCTCACAGAACAAGGGAGCTAACGAGCAGTACTTC. Translation gives CASSQNKGANEQYF.

The chain links TRBV6-2 or TRBV6-3 to TRBJ1-1; 11 bases agree with TRBD1. Looked up from germline, CDR1 is MNHEY and CDR2 is SVGEGT. J lost 4 bases, V lost 0 bases, and 7 bases had no gene match. The CDR3 extends over 17 amino acids. In DNA form, the CDR3 reads TGTGCCAGCAGTTACTCGTGGACAGGGGGCTTTGGCACTGAAGCTTTCTTT. The encoded protein is CASSYSWTGGFGTEAFF.

This clone was recorded a few times. V gene TRBV30 combines with J gene TRBJ1-1, with D maybe TRBD1 (5 bases). Per the germline V gene, CDR1 is GTSNPN and CDR2 is SVGIG (reference sequence). V lost 3 bases and J lost 0, with 14 bases in between. The CDR3 is 15 residues long. The CDR3 sequence is CAWRGHRVMNTEAFF. DNA of the CDR3: TGTGCCTGGAGAGGACACAGAGTCATGAACACTGAAGCTTTCTTT.

This chain uses TRBV19 with TRBJ1-1; D ambiguous. CDR3 length: 13 residues. Between the trimmed V and J ends, which lost 3 bases and 1 base, there was a span of 6 bases. Germline V lookup: CDR1 LNHDA, CDR2 SQIVND (reference sequence). Written as DNA, the CDR3 is TGTGCCAGTAGTATGACAAGGAACACTGAAGCTTTCTTT. Translated, it gives CASSMTRNTEAFF.

V usage is TRBV27 and J usage is TRBJ1-4; possibly TRBD1 for D (5 bases). Germline V lookup: CDR1 MNHEY, CDR2 SMNVEV (reference sequence). The CDR3 has 14 amino acids. V lost 4 bases to trimming and J lost 4 bases, with 10 bases between them. Here the CDR3 DNA reads TGTGCCAGCAGTTCGACAGTCGATAATGAAAAACTGTTTTTT. It encodes CASSSTVDNEKLFF.

This clone has a single count. This chain uses TRBV7-3 with TRBJ1-1; 10 bases line up with TRBD1. The CDR3 is 15 residues long. Trimming removed 3 bases from V and 7 bases from J; junction bases left unmatched: 8. Looked up from germline, CDR1 is SGHTA and CDR2 is FQGTGA. As DNA, the CDR3 is TGTGCCAGCAGCTTGACCCCGGGACAGGGGTTTGAAGCTTTCTTT. It specifies CASSLTPGQGFEAFF.

V is TRBV11-2 and J is TRBJ2-1; D not certain. Trimming removed 1 base from V and 3 bases from J, with 10 bases in between. The CDR3 runs 15 residues. Germline CDR1 is SGHAT and CDR2 is FQNNGV. CDR3 DNA: TGTGCCAGCAGCTTAGCATTTGGGCACTACAATGAGCAGTTCTTC. This sequence encodes CASSLAFGHYNEQFF.

The V and J genes are TRBV2 and TRBJ1-5, with 9 bases matching TRBD1. The junction had 6 bases not matched to a gene; V was cut back by 6 bases and J by 6 bases. The CDR3 consists of 14 residues. Per the germline V gene, CDR1 is SNHLY and CDR2 is FYNNEI. The CDR3 protein is CASRFLDRGQPQHF. CDR3 DNA: TGTGCCAGCAGATTCTTGGACAGGGGTCAGCCCCAGCATTTT.

This clone was seen once. This sequence joins TRBV5-5 and TRBJ1-1; TRBD1 is a possible D gene (6 bases). Trimming removed 0 bases at V and 1 base at J, with 13 bases between. CDR3 length: 16 amino acids. Germline V gene data show CDR1 as SGHKS and CDR2 as YYEKEE (reference sequence). CDR3 amino acids: CASSLDLGAGNTEAFF. As DNA, the CDR3 is TGTGCCAGCAGCTTGGATTTGGGGGCGGGGAACACTGAAGCTTTCTTT. Complete variable domain (other parts from reference TRBV5-5 and TRBJ1-1): DAGVTQSPTHLIKTRGQQVTLRCSPISGHKSVSWYQQVLGQGPQFIFQYYEKEERGRGNFPDRFSARQFPNYSSELNVNALLLGDSALYLCASSLDLGAGNTEAFFGQGTRLTVV.

The gene calls are TRBV5-6 and TRBJ1-1; 8 nucleotides align to TRBD1. Germline assignment: CDR1 SGHDT and CDR2 YYEEEE. The CDR3 totals 16 residues. With V trimmed by 2 bases and J by 0 bases, 6 bases remained unmatched. CDR3 region: CASSLGQGEMNTEAFF. The CDR3 region has the DNA TGTGCCAGCAGCTTAGGACAGGGAGAGATGAACACTGAAGCTTTCTTT. Variable domain in full (rest from reference TRBV5-6 and TRBJ1-1): DAGVTQSPTHLIKTRGQQVTLRCSPKSGHDTVSWYQQALGQGPQFIFQYYEEEERQRGNFPDRFSGHQFPNYSSELNVNALLLGDSALYLCASSLGQGEMNTEAFFGQGTRLTVV.

The chain links TRBV4-1 to TRBJ1-1, with 7 bases fitting TRBD1. After removal of 1 base from V and 11 bases from J, the junction contained 7 bases not matched to a gene. CDR1 is MGHRA, CDR2 YSYEKL, per germline. CDR3 length equals 13 residues. CDR3 DNA sequence: TGCGCCAGCAGCCAAGTACAGGGGACTGGGGCTTTCTTT. Residues: CASSQVQGTGAFF.

The chain uses TRBV7-6 and TRBJ1-6; weak D call: TRBD1 (6 bases). With 1 base removed from V and 3 bases from J, the gap between germline ends came to 7 bases. Germline V lookup: CDR1 SGHVS, CDR2 FNYEAQ. This CDR3 is built from 15 residues. The CDR3 region is CASSLGGRYNSPLHF. CDR3 nucleotides: TGTGCCAGCAGCTTAGGGGGGCGCTATAATTCACCCCTCCACTTT.

The DNA for the CDR3 is TGTGCCAGCAGCTTAGCGAAGGGACAGAGCTCTGGAAACACCATATATTTT. Translated: CASSLAKGQSSGNTIYF. The gene calls are TRBV7-2 and TRBJ1-3; 7 positions agree with TRBD1. Germline CDR1 SGHTA, CDR2 FQGNSA. V dropped 0 bases and J dropped 0; count of bases not matched to a gene: 5. This CDR3 is built from 17 residues.

V gene TRBV6-2 or TRBV6-3 combines with J gene TRBJ2-3, with D perhaps matching TRBD2 (9 bases). Trimming removed 4 bases at V and 5 bases at J, with 19 bases between. Germline CDR1 MNHEY, CDR2 SVGEGT. This CDR3 has 16 amino acids. The CDR3 loop reads CASSWTGRTSEDTQYF. CDR3 DNA: TGTGCCAGCAGTTGGACAGGGAGGACTAGCGAAGATACGCAGTATTTT.

The chain combines TRBV27 with TRBJ2-7; 11 bases map to TRBD2. Germline V CDR1 and CDR2: MNHEY, SMNVEV (reference sequence). The CDR3 spans 15 residues. With V trimmed by 2 bases and J by 0 bases, 0 bases remained unmatched. Written as DNA, the CDR3 is TGTGCCAGCAGTTTAGGGACTAGCGGCTCCTACGAGCAGTACTTC. As protein: CASSLGTSGSYEQYF.

The chain employs TRBV6-5 and TRBJ2-5, with TRBD1 matching over 8 bases. This CDR3 has 12 amino acids. The junction had 3 bases not matched to a gene; V was cut back by 10 bases and J by 2 bases. Germline CDR1 MNHEY, CDR2 SVGAGI. The CDR3 loop reads CAIWTGQETQYF. CDR3 DNA: TGTGCCATTTGGACAGGGCAAGAGACCCAGTACTTC.